The sample holds a few counts of the clone carrying this T cell receptor beta chain. The ends lost 1 base at V and 5 bases at J; junction bases unmatched: 7. The CDR3 totals 14 residues. Germline assignment: CDR1 SQVTM and CDR2 ANQGSEA. This sample is part of a study of cytomegalovirus exposure and HLA in healthy donors. A multiplex PCR was run with 60 Vbeta primers and 13 Jbeta primers. The method was immunoSEQ multiplex PCR; TCRdb's version includes in-frame clones alone and lacks a portion of them. The sample shows more than 35,000 clones, roughly three quarters of them seen only once. Nominally healthy donors provided the samples, though records likely missed some immune exposures.

Sample: PBMCs. This TCR came from a middle-aged man in good health and CMV-seronegative. The chain recombines TRBV29-1 with TRBJ2-5; 7 bases are shared with TRBD2. The CDR3 spells CSVEGGGRPETQYF. The CDR3, as DNA: TGCAGCGTTGAAGGGGGGGGACGACCCGAGACCCAGTACTTC.